These 29 T cell receptor beta chains were all obtained from the same sample, sequenced in a study of T cells after yellow fever vaccination. TCRdb recomputed calls from the 5' RACE reads with MiXCR, one row per CDR3 protein. The data hold approximately 96,000 distinct CDR3 sequences, with about 8.8% observed a single time. This specimen was CD8+ T cells not binding an NS4B(214-222) dextramer, sorted from PBMCs, taken around 16 days after the first yellow fever vaccination. Receptors were obtained from a man aged 18 to 29 who received the YFV17D yellow fever vaccine.

The CDR3 loop reads CASSLGPGVTEAFF. CDR3 sequence (DNA): TGTGCCAGCAGCTTAGGGCCTGGGGTGACTGAAGCTTTCTTT. The V gene is TRBV11-2, the J gene TRBJ1-1; D gene unclear. This CDR3 contains 14 residues. The V end was cut by 1 base, the J end by 5 bases, with 11 bases between. Germline V CDR1 and CDR2: SGHAT, FQNNGV.

This chain uses TRBV7-3 with TRBJ2-1; weak D call: TRBD2 (6 bases). CDR1 is SGHTA, CDR2 FQGTGA, per germline. Trimming took 2 bases from V and 7 from J, leaving 12 bases between them. The CDR3 contains 14 residues. The CDR3 DNA is TGTGCCAGCAGCTTAGTAGCGGCGCAGAATGAGCAGTTCTTC. Its translation is CASSLVAAQNEQFF.

The chain couples TRBV29-1 to TRBJ2-3; 9 nucleotides align to TRBD2. The CDR3 is 19 residues long. Germline CDR1 SQVTM, CDR2 ANQGSEA. V lost 7 bases to trimming and J lost 2 bases; unmatched junction nucleotides: 22. CDR3 sequence reads: CSAILLGGLAPQPTDTQYF. The CDR3 bases are TGCAGCGCGATCCTTCTGGGAGGACTAGCGCCACAACCCACAGATACGCAGTATTTT.

V and J are TRBV7-6 and TRBJ2-3; 10 bases are shared with TRBD2. Germline trimming cut 1 base from V and 3 bases from J; bases unmatched to any gene: 10. Germline assignment: CDR1 SGHVS and CDR2 FNYEAQ. The CDR3 totals 18 residues. Here the CDR3 reads CASSLGSPTSGWTDTQYF. CDR3 nucleotides: TGTGCCAGCAGCTTAGGTTCGCCGACTAGCGGGTGGACAGATACGCAGTATTTT.

The genes are TRBV20-1 and TRBJ1-2, with D possibly matching TRBD1 (5 bases). This CDR3 has 15 amino acids. V was shortened by 0 bases and J by 8 bases, with 19 bases between the two germline ends. Per the germline V gene, CDR1 is DFQATT and CDR2 is SNEGSKA (reference sequence). This chain's CDR3 is CSARDQGSGAWGYTF. The CDR3 bases are TGCAGTGCTAGAGATCAAGGCAGTGGGGCATGGGGCTACACCTTC.

This clonotype was detected many times. The gene calls are TRBV29-1 and TRBJ2-5; TRBD2 might be the D (5 bases). Deletions cut 1 base from V and 4 bases from J, with 10 bases between. CDR3 length equals 13 residues. Germline values: CDR1 SQVTM, CDR2 ANQGSEA. The CDR3 loop is CSVEGREGETQYF. The CDR3, as DNA: TGCAGCGTTGAAGGGCGCGAGGGAGAGACCCAGTACTTC.

The V gene is TRBV18, the J gene TRBJ1-6; possibly TRBD1 for D (5 bases). This CDR3 spans 16 amino acids. Germline loops: CDR1 KGHSH, CDR2 LQKENI. V shed 3 bases and J shed 5 bases, with 14 bases lying between them. CDR3 loop: CASSPTLGGNNSPLHF. CDR3 nucleotides: TGTGCCAGCTCACCGACACTGGGGGGGAATAATTCACCCCTCCACTTT.

This chain uses TRBV5-1 with TRBJ2-3; the D gene could be TRBD1 or TRBD2 (5 bases each). In germline, CDR1 is SGHRS, CDR2 YFSETQ. V lost 3 bases, J lost 2 bases, and 19 bases lay in between. This CDR3 contains 17 residues. In nucleotides, the CDR3 is TGCGCCAGCAGCTACCTCCGGGACCGATCATACACAGATACGCAGTATTTT. It codes for CASSYLRDRSYTDTQYF.

This clonotype was seen a few times. This sequence joins TRBV6-5 and TRBJ2-6, with no clear D. Per the germline V gene, CDR1 is MNHEY and CDR2 is SVGAGI. V lost 2 bases to trimming and J lost 0 bases, with 2 bases between them. The CDR3 sequence is 14 residues long. The CDR3 nucleotides read TGTGCCAGCAGTTACCCCTCTGGGGCCAACGTCCTGACTTTC. It is translated as CASSYPSGANVLTF.

This clonotype was found a few times. CDR3 amino acids: CASSYRVVAVSSYNEQFF. CDR3 nucleotides: TGTGCCAGCAGTTATAGAGTGGTAGCGGTGAGCTCCTACAATGAGCAGTTCTTC. The chain carries TRBV6-5 and TRBJ2-1; D is perhaps TRBD2 (6 bases). This CDR3 is 18 amino acids long. Between the trimmed V and J ends, which lost 3 bases and 0 bases, there was a span of 18 bases. The germline V gene encodes CDR1 MNHEY and CDR2 SVGAGI.

About this clonotype itself: This clone may be a read error of a much larger clone one base away. This rearrangement joins TRBV12-5 to TRBJ2-1, with 7 bases matching TRBD1. V was pared by 3 bases and J by 7 bases, with 3 bases of the junction left unmatched. Per germline, CDR1 LGHNT and CDR2 FRNRAP. This CDR3 comprises 13 residues. CDR3: CASGFWTGNEQFF. The CDR3 coding sequence is TGTGCTAGTGGTTTCTGGACAGGTAATGAGCAGTTCTTC.

This clonotype was detected many times. V gene TRBV12-3 or TRBV12-4 combines with J gene TRBJ2-1; 11 bases agree with TRBD2. This CDR3 contains 14 residues. The junction had 9 bases not matched to a gene; V was cut back by 8 bases and J by 9 bases. The CDR3 sequence: CASSLTSGAFEQFF. The CDR3 DNA reads as TGTGCCAGCTCCCTGACTAGCGGGGCCTTTGAGCAGTTCTTC.

This clonotype was counted only a few times. This chain joins TRBV12-3 or TRBV12-4 and TRBJ2-5; a weak D match, TRBD1 (5 bases). The V end was cut by 3 bases, the J end by 4 bases, with 15 bases between. The CDR3 is 15 residues long. CDR3 bases: TGTGCCAGCAGTTTCTTTGGGCAGGGTGGAGAGACCCAGTACTTC. The encoded protein is CASSFFGQGGETQYF.

This clonotype was counted ten times or more. The V and J genes are TRBV7-8 and TRBJ1-6, with a tentative D call TRBD1 (5 bases). V was clipped by 5 bases and J by 0 bases, with 11 bases between them. Germline-derived CDR1 and CDR2 are SGHVS and FQNEAQ. The CDR3 length is 16 residues. The CDR3 loop is CASSPRGSSYNSPLHF. CDR3 nucleotide sequence: TGTGCCAGCAGCCCGCGGGGGAGCTCCTATAATTCACCCCTCCACTTT. The whole variable domain, remainder taken from reference TRBV7-8 and TRBJ1-6, is GAGVSQSPRYKVAKRGQDVALRCDPISGHVSLFWYQQALGQGPEFLTYFQNEAQLDKSGLPSDRFFAERPEGSVSTLKIQRTQQEDSAVYLCASSPRGSSYNSPLHFGNGTRLTVT.

The chain uses TRBV7-9 and TRBJ2-1, with 9 bases that match TRBD2. CDR1 SEHNR and CDR2 FQNEAQ come from the germline V gene (reference sequence). The CDR3 runs to 13 residues. With V trimmed by 1 base and J by 8 bases, 0 bases remained unmatched. CDR3 residues: CASSLGTSDEQFF. Written as DNA, the CDR3 is TGTGCCAGCAGCTTAGGGACTAGCGATGAGCAGTTCTTC.

This clonotype was counted between two and nine times. This chain uses TRBV6-2 or TRBV6-3 with TRBJ2-5; tentatively, D is TRBD1 or TRBD2 (5 bases each). Germline CDR1 reads MNHEY; CDR2 reads SVGEGT. Trimming stripped 3 bases from V and 5 bases from J, with 16 bases between. The CDR3 is 15 amino acids. The CDR3 is CASSYTQGEGETQYF. CDR3 sequence (DNA): TGTGCCAGCAGTTATACTCAGGGAGAGGGCGAGACCCAGTACTTC.

This clonotype was detected a few times. V usage is TRBV12-3 or TRBV12-4 and J usage is TRBJ2-2; D assignment may be TRBD1 or TRBD2 (7 bases each). The CDR3 is made up of 20 amino acids. Trimming left V 5 bases short and J 4 bases short, with 29 bases between. The CDR3: CASSTTTGLTAGISTGELFF. The CDR3 nucleotides are TGTGCCAGCAGTACCACGACAGGGTTGACAGCGGGGATATCCACCGGGGAGCTGTTTTTT.

CDR3 amino acids: CATSKQGETYNEQFF. CDR3 nucleotide sequence: TGTGCCACGTCTAAACAGGGGGAAACCTACAATGAGCAGTTCTTC. The chain combines TRBV6-2 or TRBV6-3 with TRBJ2-1; 8 nucleotides match TRBD1. Germline CDR1 and CDR2: MNHEY and SVGEGT. With 10 bases clipped from V and 2 bases from J, the junction kept 10 bases outside the gene matches. CDR3 length equals 15 residues.

This chain connects TRBV10-3 to TRBJ2-3; D is uncertain. The V end was cut by 8 bases, the J end by 6 bases, with 18 bases between. Germline loops: CDR1 ENHRY, CDR2 SYGVKD. The CDR3 totals 14 residues. The CDR3: CAIPHKDPKDTQYF. The DNA of the CDR3 is TGTGCCATCCCCCACAAGGACCCAAAGGATACGCAGTATTTT.

The chain couples TRBV6-6 to TRBJ2-2; no firm D call. V lost 2 bases and J lost 4, with 5 bases in between. The CDR3 extends over 13 amino acids. The germline gives CDR1 MNHNY, CDR2 SVGAGI (reference sequence). Here the CDR3 DNA reads TGTGCCAGCAGTTACAAATCCACCGGGGAGCTGTTTTTT. It specifies CASSYKSTGELFF.

This chain links TRBV9 with TRBJ2-1; D remains unclear. Germline CDR1 is SGDLS and CDR2 is YYNGEE. V was clipped by 2 bases and J by 1 base, with 4 bases between them. The CDR3 extends over 13 amino acids. The CDR3, as DNA: TGTGCCAGCAGCGTGGGGTCCTACAATGAGCAGTTCTTC. Translated, it gives CASSVGSYNEQFF.

The genes are TRBV4-1 and TRBJ2-1; D remains unclear. CDR3 length equals 13 residues. With 4 bases removed from V and 6 bases from J, the gap between germline ends came to 10 bases. Germline loops: CDR1 MGHRA, CDR2 YSYEKL. The CDR3 DNA sequence: TGCGCCAGCAGCCTTAAACCGGGCAATGAGCAGTTCTTC. This gives the protein CASSLKPGNEQFF.

This clonotype has only a few counts. The chain joins TRBV4-1 to TRBJ2-3; the D gene is possibly TRBD1 (6 bases). Germline lookup yields CDR1 MGHRA and CDR2 YSYEKL. This CDR3 has 16 residues. Between the trimmed V and J ends, which lost 0 bases and 0 bases, there was a span of 10 bases. The CDR3 spells CASSQEAGASTDTQYF. CDR3 bases: TGCGCCAGCAGCCAAGAGGCAGGGGCTAGCACAGATACGCAGTATTTT.

This clonotype has more than one count but fewer than ten. V and J are TRBV7-9 and TRBJ2-1; 11 bases are shared with TRBD2. This CDR3 is 17 amino acids long. V shed 4 bases and J 4 bases; nucleotides not matched to a gene: 9. Germline CDR1 is SEHNR and CDR2 is FQNEAQ (reference sequence). The CDR3 reads CASSYSPGLAEYNEQFF. DNA for the CDR3: TGTGCCAGCAGCTATAGCCCGGGACTAGCGGAATACAATGAGCAGTTCTTC.

This clonotype appeared many times. This chain uses TRBV28 with TRBJ2-7; no definite D call. V dropped 3 bases and J dropped 3 bases, with 9 bases sitting between them. Germline V gene data show CDR1 as MDHEN and CDR2 as SYDVKM. There are 13 residues in the CDR3. As DNA, the CDR3 is TGTGCCAGCAGTTTGGACGGTCTCTACGAGCAGTACTTC. Amino acids: CASSLDGLYEQYF.

The genes are TRBV15 and TRBJ1-4, with D unclear. Per germline, CDR1 LNHNV and CDR2 YYDKDF (reference sequence). The CDR3 has 13 residues. Trimming removed 0 bases from V and 8 bases from J, with 7 bases in between. The CDR3 nucleotides read TGTGCCACCAGCAGAGATGGAGGGGAAAAACTGTTTTTT. Translated, it gives CATSRDGGEKLFF.

This clonotype occurred many times. The genes are TRBV12-3 or TRBV12-4 and TRBJ1-5; D uncertain. Trimming left V 1 base short and J 5 bases short, with 12 bases between. This CDR3 is 15 amino acids long. The CDR3 reads CASSLGQSPDQPQHF. CDR3 nucleotide sequence: TGTGCCAGCAGTTTAGGGCAGTCCCCCGATCAGCCCCAGCATTTT.

This clonotype appeared a few times. This chain links TRBV7-9 with TRBJ1-1, with a possible D match to TRBD1 (6 bases). CDR3 size: 15 residues. Looked up from germline, CDR1 is SEHNR and CDR2 is FQNEAQ (reference sequence). V lost 4 bases and J lost 2, with 14 bases in between. The CDR3 loop is CASSWLRDTNTEAFF. The CDR3 DNA follows: TGTGCCAGCAGCTGGTTACGGGACACCAACACTGAAGCTTTCTTT.

The rearrangement uses TRBV11-2 and TRBJ2-7; no reliable D call. Germline V gives CDR1 SGHAT, CDR2 FQNNGV. V lost 6 bases, J lost 1 base, and 7 bases lay in between. This CDR3 region has 12 residues. The CDR3 protein is CASRYGSYEQYF. The CDR3 region has the DNA TGTGCCAGCAGATACGGATCCTACGAGCAGTACTTC. Full variable domain (missing parts from reference TRBV11-2 and TRBJ2-7): EAGVAQSPRYKIIEKRQSVAFWCNPISGHATLYWYQQILGQGPKLLIQFQNNGVVDDSQLPKDRFSAERLKGVDSTLKIQPAKLEDSAVYLCASRYGSYEQYFGPGTRLTVT.